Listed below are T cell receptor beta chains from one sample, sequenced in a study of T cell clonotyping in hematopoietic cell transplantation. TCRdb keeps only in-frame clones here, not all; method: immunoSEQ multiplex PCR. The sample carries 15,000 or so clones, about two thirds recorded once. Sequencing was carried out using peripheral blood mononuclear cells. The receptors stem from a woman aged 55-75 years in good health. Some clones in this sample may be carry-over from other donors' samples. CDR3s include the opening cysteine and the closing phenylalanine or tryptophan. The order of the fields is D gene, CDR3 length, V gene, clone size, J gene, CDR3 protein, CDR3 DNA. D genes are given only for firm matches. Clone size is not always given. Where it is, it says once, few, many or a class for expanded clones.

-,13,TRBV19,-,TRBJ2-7,CASSIEGGGEQYF,TGTGCCAGTAGTATCGAAGGGGGTGGCGAGCAGTACTTC
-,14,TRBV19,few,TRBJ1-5,CASSISGSAQPQHF,TGTGCCAGTAGTATTTCAGGGTCGGCTCAGCCCCAGCATTTT
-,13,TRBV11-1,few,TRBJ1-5,CASSAYSNQPQHF,TGTGCCAGCAGCGCATATAGCAATCAGCCCCAGCATTTT
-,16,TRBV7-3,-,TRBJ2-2,CASSVGTGLNTGELFF,TGTGCCAGCAGCGTAGGTACAGGGCTGAACACCGGGGAGCTGTTTTTT
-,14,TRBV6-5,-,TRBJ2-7,CASSYSAGSYEQYF,TGTGCCAGCAGTTACTCGGCGGGCTCCTACGAGCAGTACTTC
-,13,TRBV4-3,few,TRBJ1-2,CASSQNRRTEYTF,TGCGCCAGCAGCCAGAACCGCAGGACTGAGTACACCTTC
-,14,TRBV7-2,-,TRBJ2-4,CASSAGMGKNIQYF,TGTGCCAGCAGCGCCGGGATGGGCAAAAACATTCAGTACTTC
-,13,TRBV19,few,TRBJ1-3,CASSIDSGNTIYF,TGTGCCAGTAGTATAGATTCTGGAAACACCATATATTTT
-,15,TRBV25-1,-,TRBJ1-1,CASSEFRQRNTEAFF,TGTGCCAGCAGTGAATTCCGGCAACGGAACACTGAAGCTTTCTTT
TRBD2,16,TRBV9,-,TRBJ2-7,CASSVLAGGAAREQYF,TGTGCCAGCAGCGTCTTAGCCGGGGGGGCAGCCAGGGAGCAGTACTTC
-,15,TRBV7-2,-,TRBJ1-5,CASSLVWASNQPQHF,TGTGCCAGCAGCTTAGTCTGGGCTAGCAATCAGCCCCAGCATTTT
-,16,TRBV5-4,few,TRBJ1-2,CASSFRRSLSYYGYTF,TGTGCCAGCAGCTTTCGCCGGAGCCTAAGTTACTATGGCTACACCTTC
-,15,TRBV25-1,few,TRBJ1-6,CASSVTGTPWGPLHF,TGTGCCAGCAGTGTAACCGGGACGCCGTGGGGACCCCTCCACTTT
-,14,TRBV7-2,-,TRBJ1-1,CASSRRATNTEAFF,TGTGCCAGCAGCCGCCGGGCCACCAACACTGAAGCTTTCTTT
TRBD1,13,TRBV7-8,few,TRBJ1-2,CASSLRDRGKNTF,TGTGCCAGCAGCCTCCGGGACAGGGGCAAGAACACCTTC
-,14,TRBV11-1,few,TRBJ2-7,CASRPTGRIYEQYF,TGTGCCAGCCGTCCCACGGGTAGAATTTACGAGCAGTACTTC
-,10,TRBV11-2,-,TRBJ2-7,CASSSLEQYF,TGTGCCAGCAGCTCGCTCGAGCAGTACTTC
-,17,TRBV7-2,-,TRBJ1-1,CASSLVGKYSLNTEAFF,TGTGCCAGCAGCTTAGTAGGAAAGTATAGTCTGAACACTGAAGCTTTCTTT
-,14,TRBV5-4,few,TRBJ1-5,CASSREGTNQPQHF,TGTGCCAGCAGCCGGGAGGGTACCAATCAGCCCCAGCATTTT
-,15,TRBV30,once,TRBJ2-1,CAWTLLGLLHNEQFF,TGTGCCTGGACTTTGTTGGGACTCCTACACAATGAGCAGTTCTTC
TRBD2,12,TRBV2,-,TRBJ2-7,CASSETSGEQYF,TGTGCCAGCAGCGAAACTAGCGGCGAGCAGTACTTC
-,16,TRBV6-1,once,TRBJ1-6,CASSEYWRSYNSPLHF,TGTGCCAGCAGTGAATATTGGCGGAGCTATAATTCACCCCTCCACTTT
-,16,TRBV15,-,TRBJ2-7,CATSRDAFGSGDEQYF,TGTGCCACCAGCAGAGATGCGTTCGGATCAGGCGACGAGCAGTACTTC
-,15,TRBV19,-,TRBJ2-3,CASSPGPSATDTQYF,TGTGCCAGTAGCCCAGGGCCCAGCGCCACAGATACGCAGTATTTT
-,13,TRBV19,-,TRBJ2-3,CASSMTSTDTQYF,TGTGCCAGTAGTATGACATCCACAGATACGCAGTATTTT
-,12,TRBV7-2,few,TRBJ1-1,CASSFMNTEAFF,TGTGCCAGCAGCTTTATGAACACTGAAGCTTTCTTT
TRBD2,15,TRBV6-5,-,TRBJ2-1,CASRGIAGPWGEQFF,TGTGCCAGCAGGGGAATAGCGGGCCCTTGGGGTGAGCAGTTCTTC
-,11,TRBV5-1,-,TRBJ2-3,CASSQADTQYF,TGCGCCAGTAGCCAGGCAGATACGCAGTATTTT
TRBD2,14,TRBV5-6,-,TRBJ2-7,CASTTVGGTYEQYF,TGTGCCAGCACCACAGTGGGAGGGACCTACGAGCAGTACTTC
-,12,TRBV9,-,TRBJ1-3,CASRGSGNTIYF,TGTGCCAGCAGAGGGTCTGGAAACACCATATATTTT
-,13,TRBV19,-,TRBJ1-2,CASSMDGTYGYTF,TGTGCCAGTAGTATGGACGGAACCTATGGCTACACCTTC
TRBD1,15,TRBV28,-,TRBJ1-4,CASSYEQGANEKLFF,TGTGCCAGCAGTTACGAACAGGGGGCTAATGAAAAACTGTTTTTT
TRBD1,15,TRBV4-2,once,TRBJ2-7,CASSQATGTGFEQYF,TGTGCCAGCAGCCAAGCAACCGGGACAGGGTTCGAGCAGTACTTC
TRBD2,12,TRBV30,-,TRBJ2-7,CAWSTSGYEQYF,TGTGCCTGGAGTACTAGCGGCTACGAGCAGTACTTC
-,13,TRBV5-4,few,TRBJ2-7,CASSWDGSYEQYF,TGTGCCAGCAGCTGGGACGGCTCCTACGAGCAGTACTTC
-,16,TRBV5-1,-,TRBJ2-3,CASSLVRGAATDTQYF,TGCGCCAGCAGCTTGGTCCGGGGCGCTGCGACAGATACGCAGTATTTT
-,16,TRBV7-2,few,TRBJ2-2,CASSFLSGTNTGELFF,TGTGCCAGCAGCTTCCTTAGCGGAACGAACACCGGGGAGCTGTTTTTT
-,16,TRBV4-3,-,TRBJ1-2,CASSQDPGTPNYGYTF,TGCGCCAGCAGCCAAGACCCCGGGACACCTAACTATGGCTACACCTTC
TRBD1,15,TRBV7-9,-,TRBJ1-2,CASSSYRGTGDGYTF,TGTGCCAGCAGCTCCTACCGTGGGACAGGGGATGGCTACACCTTC
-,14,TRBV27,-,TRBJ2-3,CASGMGASTDTQYF,TGTGCCAGCGGAATGGGGGCCAGCACAGATACGCAGTATTTT
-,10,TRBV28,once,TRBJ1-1,CASSDRNAFF,TGTGCCAGCAGCGACAGGAATGCTTTCTTT